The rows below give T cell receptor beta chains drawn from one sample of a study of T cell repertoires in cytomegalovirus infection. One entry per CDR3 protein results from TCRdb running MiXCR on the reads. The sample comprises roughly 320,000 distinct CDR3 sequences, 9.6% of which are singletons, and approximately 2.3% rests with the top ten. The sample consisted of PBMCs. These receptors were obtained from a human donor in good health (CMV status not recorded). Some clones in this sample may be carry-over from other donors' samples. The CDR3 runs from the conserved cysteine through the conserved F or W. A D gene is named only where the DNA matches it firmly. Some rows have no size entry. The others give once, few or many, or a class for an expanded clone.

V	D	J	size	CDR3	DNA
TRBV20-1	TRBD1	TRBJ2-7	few	CSARTADRGTYEQYF	TGCAGTGCTCGAACCGCGGACAGGGGAACCTACGAGCAGTACTTC
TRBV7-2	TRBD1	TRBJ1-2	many	CASRNIDRVGQGYTF	TGTGCCAGCAGGAACATCGACAGGGTCGGTCAGGGCTACACCTTC
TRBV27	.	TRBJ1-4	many	CASSLSALGSTLKLFF	TGTGCCAGCAGTTTATCGGCCCTAGGTTCCACCCTAAAACTGTTTTTT
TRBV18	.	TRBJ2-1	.	CARSPFVNEQFF	TGTGCCAGGTCACCTTTTGTCAATGAGCAGTTCTTC
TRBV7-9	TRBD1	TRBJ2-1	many	CASSRAGQGFSEQFF	TGTGCCAGCAGCCGTGCGGGACAGGGATTTAGTGAGCAGTTCTTC
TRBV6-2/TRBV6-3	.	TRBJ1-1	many	CASSDMNTEAFF	TGTGCCAGCAGTGACATGAACACTGAAGCTTTCTTT
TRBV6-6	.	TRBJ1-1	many	CASSYGGRAMNTEAFF	TGTGCCAGCAGTTACGGTGGGAGAGCCATGAACACTGAAGCTTTCTTT
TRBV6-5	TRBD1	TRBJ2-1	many	CASSYRDRGQNEQFF	TGTGCCAGCAGTTACCGGGACAGGGGACAAAATGAGCAGTTCTTC
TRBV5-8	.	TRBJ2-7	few	CASSTRPFQGYEQYF	TGTGCCAGCAGCACCCGTCCCTTCCAAGGTTACGAGCAGTACTTC
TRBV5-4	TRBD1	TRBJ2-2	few	CASSPPPGQRNTGELFF	TGTGCCAGCAGCCCCCCCCCGGGACAGAGAAACACCGGGGAGCTGTTTTTT
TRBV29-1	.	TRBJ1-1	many	CSTRPQMNTEAFF	TGCAGCACCCGCCCCCAAATGAACACTGAAGCTTTCTTT
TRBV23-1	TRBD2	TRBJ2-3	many	CASSQSLTSGGTDTQYF	TGCGCCAGCAGTCAATCCCTAACTAGCGGGGGTACAGATACGCAGTATTTT
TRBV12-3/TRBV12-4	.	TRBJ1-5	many	CASQKEGNQPQHF	TGTGCCAGTCAAAAGGAGGGGAATCAGCCCCAGCATTTT
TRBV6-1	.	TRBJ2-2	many	CASSLGRVQGGELFF	TGTGCCAGCAGTCTTGGACGGGTTCAGGGCGGGGAGCTGTTTTTT